A selection of T cell receptor beta chains follows, all from one sample in a study of cytomegalovirus exposure and HLA in healthy donors. Clones were sequenced by immunoSEQ multiplex PCR, and TCRdb holds only the in-frame ones, with some missing. This table holds over 200,000 clones, around 89% found once. The sample consisted of PBMCs. Receptors originate from a woman younger than 30 in good health and CMV-seronegative. Each CDR3 is given with its conserved first and last residue. A D gene is named only where the DNA matches it firmly. Part of the rows lack a size; the others show once, few, many or a class for expanded clones.

j_gene: TRBJ1-1; abundance: -; v_gene: TRBV27; d_gene: TRBD1; CDR3nt: TGTGCCAGCAGTTTAAGACAGGGTGGCACTGAAGCTTTCTTT; CDR3aa: CASSLRQGGTEAFF
j_gene: TRBJ2-7; abundance: -; v_gene: TRBV11-2; d_gene: -; CDR3nt: TGTGCCAGCAGCCCCCCCTCGGTTTGGGAGCAGTACTTC; CDR3aa: CASSPPSVWEQYF
j_gene: TRBJ2-7; abundance: -; v_gene: TRBV5-4; d_gene: -; CDR3nt: TGTGCCAGCAGCCTCGGTCTCTACGAGCAGTACTTC; CDR3aa: CASSLGLYEQYF
j_gene: TRBJ2-7; abundance: once; v_gene: TRBV10-3; d_gene: -; CDR3nt: TGTGCCATCAGTAAACAAGCGGGCTACGAGCAGTACTTC; CDR3aa: CAISKQAGYEQYF
j_gene: TRBJ2-2; abundance: -; v_gene: TRBV2; d_gene: -; CDR3nt: TGTGCCAGCAGGGCACTAGAATCTACCGGGGAGCTGTTTTTT; CDR3aa: CASRALESTGELFF
j_gene: TRBJ2-1; abundance: -; v_gene: TRBV11-3; d_gene: -; CDR3nt: TGTGCCAGCAGCTTAGGGGGAGTAAGCAACAATGAGCAGTTCTTC; CDR3aa: CASSLGGVSNNEQFF
j_gene: TRBJ1-1; abundance: -; v_gene: TRBV5-4; d_gene: -; CDR3nt: TGTGCCAGCAGCTTGTCCGGGGGATGGACTGAAGCTTTCTTT; CDR3aa: CASSLSGGWTEAFF
j_gene: TRBJ2-2; abundance: -; v_gene: TRBV21-1; d_gene: -; CDR3nt: TGTGCTAACGACAGGGGTTTGTCCGGGGAGCTGTTTTTT; CDR3aa: CANDRGLSGELFF
j_gene: TRBJ2-4; abundance: -; v_gene: TRBV6-1; d_gene: TRBD1; CDR3nt: TGTGCCAGCAGAGACAGGGTCGGCAAAAACATTCAGTACTTC; CDR3aa: CASRDRVGKNIQYF
j_gene: TRBJ2-1; abundance: -; v_gene: TRBV2; d_gene: -; CDR3nt: TGTGCCAGCAGTGGTGAGGGGGGGAACTACAATGAGCAGTTCTTC; CDR3aa: CASSGEGGNYNEQFF
j_gene: TRBJ2-1; abundance: -; v_gene: TRBV7-3; d_gene: TRBD2; CDR3nt: TGTGCCAGCAGCCCGGGGACTAGCGGGGTGAATGAGCAGTTCTTC; CDR3aa: CASSPGTSGVNEQFF
j_gene: TRBJ2-1; abundance: -; v_gene: TRBV5-8; d_gene: TRBD2; CDR3nt: TGTGCCAGCAGCCAAGGACTAGCGGGGATGGATGAGCAGTTCTTC; CDR3aa: CASSQGLAGMDEQFF
j_gene: TRBJ2-5; abundance: -; v_gene: TRBV11-2; d_gene: -; CDR3nt: TGTGCCAGCAGCTTATTAGAGGCTGGCGGGGAATGGGCGAGGACCCAGTACTTC; CDR3aa: CASSLLEAGGEWARTQYF
j_gene: TRBJ1-3; abundance: -; v_gene: TRBV27; d_gene: -; CDR3nt: TGTGCCAGCAGTTTGGCCCCCGGAAACACCATATATTTT; CDR3aa: CASSLAPGNTIYF
j_gene: TRBJ2-1; abundance: once; v_gene: TRBV7-8; d_gene: -; CDR3nt: TGTGCCAGCAGCTTAGCTGTGACCGACACAAATGAGCAGTTCTTC; CDR3aa: CASSLAVTDTNEQFF
j_gene: TRBJ2-5; abundance: -; v_gene: TRBV29-1; d_gene: -; CDR3nt: TGCAGCGTTTCAGGGTGGCGAGAGACCCAGTACTTC; CDR3aa: CSVSGWRETQYF
j_gene: TRBJ2-1; abundance: once; v_gene: TRBV29-1; d_gene: TRBD2; CDR3nt: TGCAGCGAACTAGCGGGGTCTTCCTACAATGAGCAGTTCTTC; CDR3aa: CSELAGSSYNEQFF
j_gene: TRBJ1-2; abundance: -; v_gene: TRBV7-2; d_gene: -; CDR3nt: TGTGCCAGCAGCTCGGGTGGCTACACCTTC; CDR3aa: CASSSGGYTF
j_gene: TRBJ2-7; abundance: -; v_gene: TRBV9; d_gene: TRBD1; CDR3nt: TGTGCCAGCAGCGTAGAAACAGGGGGGTCCTACGAGCAGTACTTC; CDR3aa: CASSVETGGSYEQYF
j_gene: TRBJ1-1; abundance: -; v_gene: TRBV14; d_gene: -; CDR3nt: TGTGCCAGCAGCCAAGGGACGGGGTGGGCTGAAGCTTTCTTT; CDR3aa: CASSQGTGWAEAFF
j_gene: TRBJ2-5; abundance: -; v_gene: TRBV2; d_gene: -; CDR3nt: TGTGCCAGCAGTGAAGGGTTCGCGGGGCTGGAGACCCAGTACTTC; CDR3aa: CASSEGFAGLETQYF
j_gene: TRBJ1-1; abundance: -; v_gene: TRBV10-3; d_gene: TRBD1; CDR3nt: TGTGCCATCAGTGAGCCGACAAGGGACAGGGGGAACACTGAAGCTTTCTTT; CDR3aa: CAISEPTRDRGNTEAFF
j_gene: TRBJ2-6; abundance: -; v_gene: TRBV5-1; d_gene: TRBD1; CDR3nt: TGCGCCAGCAGGGAGACAGGGGTCGCTGGGGCCAACGTCCTGACTTTC; CDR3aa: CASRETGVAGANVLTF
j_gene: TRBJ2-7; abundance: once; v_gene: TRBV7-2; d_gene: TRBD2; CDR3nt: TGTGCCAGCAGCTTTCAAGGGGCGGGGGGTACCTACGAGCAGTACTTC; CDR3aa: CASSFQGAGGTYEQYF
j_gene: TRBJ1-2; abundance: once; v_gene: TRBV7-8; d_gene: -; CDR3nt: TGTGCCAGCAGCTTAGTATACGGAGGATATGGCTACACCTTC; CDR3aa: CASSLVYGGYGYTF
j_gene: TRBJ2-2; abundance: -; v_gene: TRBV4-3; d_gene: -; CDR3nt: TGCGCCAGCAGCCAAGTCGGGAGTACCGGGGAGCTGTTTTTT; CDR3aa: CASSQVGSTGELFF
j_gene: TRBJ2-2; abundance: -; v_gene: TRBV11-3; d_gene: TRBD2; CDR3nt: TGTGCCAGCAGCTTAGATGGCGGGAGAACCGGGGAGCTGTTTTTT; CDR3aa: CASSLDGGRTGELFF
j_gene: TRBJ2-1; abundance: -; v_gene: TRBV30; d_gene: TRBD2; CDR3nt: TGTGCCTGGAGTGTACGAAGCGGGAGTTCCCATGAGCAGTTCTTC; CDR3aa: CAWSVRSGSSHEQFF
j_gene: TRBJ2-5; abundance: -; v_gene: TRBV11-2; d_gene: TRBD1; CDR3nt: TGTGCCAGCAGCCGAAGCGGGACAGGGGTTTCCCAAGAGACCCAGTACTTC; CDR3aa: CASSRSGTGVSQETQYF
j_gene: TRBJ2-7; abundance: -; v_gene: TRBV28; d_gene: -; CDR3nt: TGTGCCAGCACTACAGGGTGGACCTACGAGCAGTACTTC; CDR3aa: CASTTGWTYEQYF
j_gene: TRBJ1-2; abundance: -; v_gene: TRBV14; d_gene: -; CDR3nt: TGTGCCAGCAGCCAAGACCTTATTAACTATGGCTACACCTTC; CDR3aa: CASSQDLINYGYTF
j_gene: TRBJ1-1; abundance: -; v_gene: TRBV7-2; d_gene: TRBD1; CDR3nt: TGTGCCAGCAGCCTAATTCCCGGGACAGGCCAAGCTTTCTTT; CDR3aa: CASSLIPGTGQAFF
j_gene: TRBJ2-7; abundance: once; v_gene: TRBV6-5; d_gene: -; CDR3nt: TGTGCCAGCATGGGGGACATTTCCTACGAGCAGTACTTC; CDR3aa: CASMGDISYEQYF
j_gene: TRBJ1-2; abundance: few; v_gene: TRBV9; d_gene: TRBD1; CDR3nt: TGTGCCAGCAGCGGACGGACAGGGTTTGGCTACACCTTC; CDR3aa: CASSGRTGFGYTF
j_gene: TRBJ1-1; abundance: -; v_gene: TRBV5-4; d_gene: TRBD1; CDR3nt: TGTGCCAGCAGCTACAGGGGAGAAGCTTTCTTT; CDR3aa: CASSYRGEAFF
j_gene: TRBJ2-3; abundance: -; v_gene: TRBV29-1; d_gene: TRBD2; CDR3nt: TGCAGCGCAATCGGGACCGGGGGGGGCCGAGGAGATACGCAGTATTTT; CDR3aa: CSAIGTGGGRGDTQYF
j_gene: TRBJ2-3; abundance: -; v_gene: TRBV10-3; d_gene: TRBD1; CDR3nt: TGTGCCATCATTCCGGGACAGGAGTTCGGTACGCAGTATTTT; CDR3aa: CAIIPGQEFGTQYF
j_gene: TRBJ2-7; abundance: -; v_gene: TRBV7-9; d_gene: TRBD2; CDR3nt: TGTGCCAGCAGCTTAGGGGGGGGATCCTACGAGCAGTACTTC; CDR3aa: CASSLGGGSYEQYF
j_gene: TRBJ1-6; abundance: -; v_gene: TRBV7-8; d_gene: TRBD1; CDR3nt: TGTGCCAGCAGCCTAACCGGGACAGGATCCTTCCCCCTCCACTTT; CDR3aa: CASSLTGTGSFPLHF
j_gene: TRBJ2-1; abundance: few; v_gene: TRBV5-5; d_gene: TRBD2; CDR3nt: TGTGCCAGCAGCCGGAGTCTAGCGGGAGGGCTGAATGAGCAGTTCTTC; CDR3aa: CASSRSLAGGLNEQFF
j_gene: TRBJ1-2; abundance: -; v_gene: TRBV21-1; d_gene: -; CDR3nt: TGTGCCAGCAGCAAAGGGAGGACAGGGGACTATGGCTACACCTTC; CDR3aa: CASSKGRTGDYGYTF
j_gene: TRBJ1-4; abundance: -; v_gene: TRBV2; d_gene: -; CDR3nt: TGTGCCAGCAGTTTCCAGGCCGGAACTAATGAAAAACTGTTTTTT; CDR3aa: CASSFQAGTNEKLFF
j_gene: TRBJ1-2; abundance: -; v_gene: TRBV29-1; d_gene: -; CDR3nt: TGCAGCGTTCAATCGGACAGTCGCTTCTATGGCTACACCTTC; CDR3aa: CSVQSDSRFYGYTF
j_gene: TRBJ2-3; abundance: -; v_gene: TRBV5-6; d_gene: TRBD2; CDR3nt: TGTGCCAGCAGCTTGGTAGTCCTAGCGGGGGGGAGGGGAGCAGATACGCAGTATTTT; CDR3aa: CASSLVVLAGGRGADTQYF
j_gene: TRBJ2-5; abundance: -; v_gene: TRBV7-3; d_gene: -; CDR3nt: TGTGCCAGCAGCTTAGAGCCCGGTATCGAGACCCAGTACTTC; CDR3aa: CASSLEPGIETQYF
j_gene: TRBJ2-7; abundance: -; v_gene: TRBV10-3; d_gene: TRBD2; CDR3nt: TGTGCCATCAGTAGACTAGCGGCTACCTACGAGCAGTACTTC; CDR3aa: CAISRLAATYEQYF
j_gene: TRBJ2-7; abundance: -; v_gene: TRBV25-1; d_gene: TRBD1; CDR3nt: TGTGCCAGCAGTGAAGGGACAGGGACCTACGAGCAGTACTTC; CDR3aa: CASSEGTGTYEQYF
j_gene: TRBJ2-7; abundance: -; v_gene: TRBV10-1; d_gene: -; CDR3nt: TGCGCCAGCAGTGAGTCGTATACAGGCTACGAGCAGTACTTC; CDR3aa: CASSESYTGYEQYF
j_gene: TRBJ2-3; abundance: -; v_gene: TRBV21-1; d_gene: -; CDR3nt: TGTGCCAGCAGCCGGACGCGGGGCCCGGAGACAGATACGCAGTATTTT; CDR3aa: CASSRTRGPETDTQYF
j_gene: TRBJ2-5; abundance: -; v_gene: TRBV7-9; d_gene: -; CDR3nt: TGTGCCAGCAGCTTAGTTGAGGGAGGAATCCAAGAGACCCAGTACTTC; CDR3aa: CASSLVEGGIQETQYF
j_gene: TRBJ1-2; abundance: -; v_gene: TRBV10-2; d_gene: -; CDR3nt: TGCGCCACCAAGACCGGGGGTCTAGGGTATGGCTACACCTTC; CDR3aa: CATKTGGLGYGYTF